The 2 T cell receptor beta chains listed next were all sequenced from one sample in a study of blood T cell repertoires in COVID-19. The protocol was immunoSEQ multiplex PCR, while the TCRdb copy is restricted to in-frame clones and leaves out a portion. The data show about 300,000 clones, with about nine tenths seen just once and about 10% held by the top ten. The sample taken for sequencing was PBMCs or T cells enriched from blood (not recorded which). The receptor source for this set is a woman between 18 and 30 years old who had recovered from COVID-19.

The chain employs TRBV11-2 and TRBJ1-6; D is undetermined. With 4 bases removed from V and 6 bases from J, the gap between germline ends came to 7 bases. Germline V gene data show CDR1 as SGHAT and CDR2 as FQNNGV. The CDR3 runs to 13 residues. The CDR3 spells CASSWRSNSPLHF. DNA for the CDR3: TGTGCCAGCAGCTGGCGGAGTAATTCACCCCTCCACTTT.

The chain employs TRBV5-4 and TRBJ1-1; D is undetermined. The CDR3 sequence is 11 residues long. The germline gives CDR1 SGHNT, CDR2 YYREEE (reference sequence). V was pared by 3 bases and J by 5 bases, with 5 bases between. The CDR3 spells CASSSQTEAFF. DNA of the CDR3: TGTGCCAGCAGCTCCCAGACTGAAGCTTTCTTT. The whole variable domain, remainder taken from reference TRBV5-4 and TRBJ1-1, is ETGVTQSPTHLIKTRGQQVTLRCSSQSGHNTVSWYQQALGQGPQFIFQYYREEENGRGNFPPRFSGLQFPNYSSELNVNALELDDSALYLCASSSQTEAFFGQGTRLTVV.